This paragraph covers one TCR beta chain sequence. Its antigen is not known. cDNA libraries of TCR beta carried unique molecular identifiers. Input populations of about 0.95 to 11 million T cells gave rise to 500,000 or so cDNA molecules. TCRdb ran MiXCR on the PCR reads and lists one entry per CDR3 protein. Among 350,000 to 450,000 distinct CDR3 sequences listed, approximately 39% were seen once. The data belong to a study of post-analysis software for immune sequencing data. About the research overall: Relapsing-remitting, secondary progressive and progressive-relapsing multiple sclerosis were all included among the disease courses. Study outcomes and limitations: Four or five TRBV segments were more frequent in patients than controls; TRBV5-6, TRBV5-1 and TRBV20-1 belonged to this group. F measure showed strong co-clustering of same-batch samples. The normalized Chao1 diversity of multiple sclerosis patients was significantly lower than that of controls.

The CDR3 is 17 amino acids. The ends were cut back, 3 bases at V and 5 bases at J, with 22 bases in the middle. Sequences were obtained from blood. V is TRBV12-3 or TRBV12-4 and J is TRBJ1-2, with D maybe TRBD1 (6 bases). The TCR comes from a girl aged 2-10 years with multiple sclerosis. CDR3 loop: CASSFRGGATVGYGYTF. The CDR3 bases are TGTGCCAGCAGTTTCCGAGGGGGGGCCACGGTCGGTTATGGCTACACCTTC.